The next 30 T cell receptor beta chains were all read from a single sample in a study of Tregs in tolerant kidney transplant recipients. The repertoire was sequenced with immunoSEQ multiplex PCR; TCRdb's copy has only in-frame clones and lacks some. In the table there are roughly 66,000 clones, roughly 92% of which are singletons. Sequenced material: CD8+ T cells from blood, taken before the transplant. These receptors were taken from a human donor who received a combined kidney and bone marrow transplant.

V is TRBV5-5 and J is TRBJ2-2; 8 bases align to TRBD2. The CDR3 consists of 15 residues. Per the germline V gene, CDR1 is SGHKS and CDR2 is YYEKEE (reference sequence). V dropped 7 bases and J dropped 6; count of bases not matched to a gene: 11. CDR3 sequence (DNA): TGTGCCAGCTCGAACCCGGGGGGGCAGGCCGGGGAGCTGTTTTTT. Its translation is CASSNPGGQAGELFF.

The gene calls are TRBV2 and TRBJ1-1, with a tentative D call TRBD1 (6 bases). The CDR3 is made up of 17 amino acids. CDR1 is SNHLY and CDR2 is FYNNEI in the germline V gene. V was shortened by 4 bases and J by 0 bases, with 18 bases between the two germline ends. This CDR3 is CASSGEQGGVMNTEAFF. The CDR3, as DNA: TGTGCCAGCAGTGGGGAACAGGGAGGGGTCATGAACACTGAAGCTTTCTTT.

This rearrangement joins TRBV27 to TRBJ2-1; D gene unclear. CDR1 and CDR2 from the germline V gene are MNHEY and SMNVEV (reference sequence). V was cut by 6 bases and J by 3 bases, with 12 bases left in between. The CDR3 runs 14 residues. As DNA, the CDR3 is TGTGCCAGCAGCCTCAACCCGCGCTACAATGAGCAGTTCTTC. This sequence encodes CASSLNPRYNEQFF.

The chain carries TRBV29-1 and TRBJ1-1; TRBD1 is a possible D gene (6 bases). Trimming took off 8 bases at V and 4 bases at J, with 14 bases between the two ends. The CDR3 contains 12 residues. Germline-derived CDR1 and CDR2 are SQVTM and ANQGSEA. The chain's CDR3 is CSTEGGPTEAFF. The CDR3 DNA sequence: TGCAGCACCGAGGGGGGGCCCACTGAAGCTTTCTTT.

V is TRBV29-1 and J is TRBJ1-2; D is possibly TRBD1 (6 bases). The CDR3 spans 15 residues. V lost 6 bases and J 1 base, leaving 18 bases between the germline ends. Germline V gene data show CDR1 as SQVTM and CDR2 as ANQGSEA. The DNA for the CDR3 is TGCAGCGTCTCACCTACAGGGTTGCATAACTATGGCTACACCTTC. Translated, it gives CSVSPTGLHNYGYTF. Full variable domain (rest looked up from reference TRBV29-1 and TRBJ1-2): SAVISQKPSRDICQRGTSLTIQCQVDSQVTMMFWYRQQPGQSLTLIATANQGSEATYESGFVIDKFPISRPNLTFSTLTVSNMSPEDSSIYLCSVSPTGLHNYGYTFGSGTRLTVV.

The rearrangement uses TRBV19 and TRBJ1-2; D is unclear. The length of the CDR3 is 11 residues. CDR1 LNHDA and CDR2 SQIVND come from the germline V gene (reference sequence). Trimming shortened V by 1 base and J by 8 bases, and 5 bases separated the two germline ends. CDR3 in DNA: TGTGCCAGTAGTATAGGGCAGGGCTACACCTTC. This codes for CASSIGQGYTF.

The chain combines TRBV18 with TRBJ2-3; 8 nucleotides line up with TRBD2. The CDR3 length is 17 residues. V was pared by 5 bases and J by 9 bases, with 19 bases of the junction left unmatched. Looked up from germline, CDR1 is KGHSH and CDR2 is LQKENI. The CDR3 DNA reads TGTGCCAGCTCAGTGTCGTCGGGACTAGAGTCTCCCATCACGCAGTATTTT. Translated, it gives CASSVSSGLESPITQYF.

This rearrangement joins TRBV27 to TRBJ2-7, with 8 nucleotides matching TRBD1. Per the germline V gene, CDR1 is MNHEY and CDR2 is SMNVEV (reference sequence). The CDR3 covers 12 residues. V trimming: 6 bases; J trimming: 2 bases; junction bases outside the gene matches: 0. The CDR3 here is CASRGQAYEQYF. In DNA, the CDR3 is TGTGCCAGCAGGGGACAGGCCTACGAGCAGTACTTC.

The chain couples TRBV4-3 to TRBJ1-3; perhaps TRBD1 as D (5 bases). Looked up from germline, CDR1 is LGHNA and CDR2 is YSLEER. Deletions cut 0 bases from V and 0 bases from J, with 15 bases between. The CDR3 consists of 18 residues. CDR3 in DNA: TGCGCCAGCAGCCAAGATTGGGGGGGATTATACTCTGGAAACACCATATATTTT. Its translation: CASSQDWGGLYSGNTIYF.

The chain couples TRBV5-6 to TRBJ1-1; tentatively, D is TRBD1 (5 bases). V was cut by 0 bases and J by 4 bases, with 10 bases left in between. Per germline, CDR1 SGHDT and CDR2 YYEEEE. The CDR3 spans 14 residues. CDR3: CASSLVRGTTEAFF. CDR3 nucleotide sequence: TGTGCCAGCAGCTTGGTTAGGGGCACCACTGAAGCTTTCTTT.

The chain has TRBV5-1 and TRBJ2-7; the match to TRBD1 covers 9 bases. V was clipped by 2 bases and J by 4 bases; unmatched bases: 10. The CDR3 is made up of 16 amino acids. Germline loops: CDR1 SGHRS, CDR2 YFSETQ. DNA for the CDR3: TGCGCCAGCAGCTTCAAGATGGACAGGGGTATATACGAGCAGTACTTC. Protein sequence: CASSFKMDRGIYEQYF.

The rearrangement joins TRBV27 to TRBJ2-3; 10 bases align to TRBD2. The germline gives CDR1 MNHEY, CDR2 SMNVEV (reference sequence). The CDR3 extends over 16 amino acids. V lost 7 bases, J lost 6 bases, and 13 bases stayed unmatched. The CDR3 loop reads CASTPLKRGGYDTQYF. The CDR3 DNA is TGTGCCAGCACCCCCCTCAAGCGGGGGGGATACGATACGCAGTATTTT.

This clone appeared once. The chain is built from TRBV7-6 and TRBJ2-2, with D tentatively TRBD2 (6 bases). V lost 5 bases, J lost 6 bases, and 10 bases lay in between. The CDR3 spans 13 residues. Germline V gene sequence: CDR1 SGHVS, CDR2 FNYEAQ. CDR3 bases: TGTGCCAGCAGCCCCCGACTAGCCGGGGAGCTGTTTTTT. It codes for CASSPRLAGELFF.

This chain links TRBV15 with TRBJ1-1, with TRBD1 matching over 11 bases. Germline assignment: CDR1 LNHNV and CDR2 YYDKDF (reference sequence). The V gene end was trimmed by 3 bases and the J gene end by 4 bases; junction bases not matched to a gene: 10. The CDR3 sequence is 17 residues long. The CDR3 DNA follows: TGTGCCACCAGCAGTTTCGGACAGGGGGCGGGAGGCACTGAAGCTTTCTTT. Its protein product is CATSSFGQGAGGTEAFF.

The chain carries TRBV4-1 and TRBJ2-3; 8 bases are a match to TRBD1. The CDR3 runs 15 residues. V shed 0 bases and J 3 bases; nucleotides not matched to a gene: 2. Germline CDR1 reads MGHRA; CDR2 reads YSYEKL. CDR3 in amino acids: CASSQDTGGTDTQYF. The CDR3 DNA reads as TGCGCCAGCAGCCAAGATACAGGGGGAACAGATACGCAGTATTTT.

This chain's CDR3 is CASSISDSYNEQFF. The CDR3 nucleotides read TGTGCCAGCAGCATAAGCGATTCGTACAATGAGCAGTTCTTC. The gene calls are TRBV7-6 and TRBJ2-1; D unresolved. The ends were cut back, 5 bases at V and 4 bases at J, with 12 bases in the middle. Per the germline V gene, CDR1 is SGHVS and CDR2 is FNYEAQ. The CDR3 sequence is 14 residues long.

V and J are TRBV11-1 and TRBJ2-7, with 11 positions matching TRBD1. Germline V gene sequence: CDR1 SGHAT, CDR2 FQDESV (reference sequence). The V gene end was trimmed by 1 base and the J gene end by 5 bases; junction bases not matched to a gene: 10. The CDR3 spans 17 residues. CDR3 DNA sequence: TGTGCCAGCAGCTTAGTAGCCGGGACAGGGGGTTTCGACGAGCAGTACTTC. Amino acid sequence: CASSLVAGTGGFDEQYF.

The gene calls are TRBV19 and TRBJ1-2; TRBD1 agrees at 10 bases. This CDR3 is 15 amino acids long. Germline loops: CDR1 LNHDA, CDR2 SQIVND (reference sequence). The V and J ends lost 4 bases and 8 bases, in that order; junction bases with no gene match: 10. The CDR3 DNA follows: TGTGCCAGTAGTACCGGGGACAGGGGAGCGGAGGGCTACACCTTC. Translating it yields CASSTGDRGAEGYTF.

This clone appeared once. One end of the junction fails to match germline, which may point to a read error. The chain recombines TRBV28 with TRBJ2-1, with TRBD2 matching over 15 bases. Germline V gives CDR1 MDHEN, CDR2 SYDVKM. This CDR3 region has 17 residues. The CDR3 DNA reads as TGTGCCAGCGGTTTCGGACTAGCGGGGGGGGTCCACAATGAGCAGTTCTTC. This sequence encodes CASGFGLAGGVHNEQFF.

The chain carries TRBV4-3 and TRBJ2-7, with a possible D match to TRBD1 (6 bases). The CDR3 runs to 15 residues. V was shortened by 0 bases and J by 4 bases, with 13 bases between the two germline ends. CDR1 and CDR2 (germline): LGHNA, YSLEER. CDR3 bases: TGCGCCAGCAGCCAAGACTCAGGGGCAGCATACGAGCAGTACTTC. Translation: CASSQDSGAAYEQYF.

The V gene is TRBV10-2, the J gene TRBJ2-4, with D tentatively TRBD2 (6 bases). Trimming cost V 0 bases and J 6 bases, with 9 bases left between them. Germline assignment: CDR1 WSHSY and CDR2 SAAADI. CDR3 length: 14 residues. CDR3 nucleotide sequence: TGCGCCAGCAGTGAGTCGGGGGGAAGAAACATTCAGTACTTC. Its protein product is CASSESGGRNIQYF.

The table lists this clone with a count of one. CDR3 sequence reads: CSVDRTGKRTDTQYF. Written as DNA, the CDR3 is TGCAGCGTTGATAGGACAGGAAAGAGGACAGATACGCAGTATTTT. The gene calls are TRBV29-1 and TRBJ2-3; 7 nucleotides line up with TRBD1. Germline-derived CDR1 and CDR2 are SQVTM and ANQGSEA. This CDR3 comprises 15 residues. V was clipped by 3 bases and J by 3 bases; unmatched bases: 9.

V usage is TRBV5-5 and J usage is TRBJ2-4; 10 bases are shared with TRBD1. The ends lost 4 bases at V and 8 bases at J; junction bases unmatched: 3. Germline V gene sequence: CDR1 SGHKS, CDR2 YYEKEE (reference sequence). CDR3 size: 13 residues. CDR3 sequence (DNA): TGTGCCAGCAGCGGGGACAGGGGTGACATTCAGTACTTC. Translating it yields CASSGDRGDIQYF.

The chain carries TRBV28 and TRBJ2-7; 12 bases map to TRBD2. This CDR3 is built from 17 residues. In germline, CDR1 is MDHEN, CDR2 SYDVKM. Losses at the gene ends were 0 bases for V and 2 bases for J; bases not matched to a gene: 5. In DNA, the CDR3 is TGTGCCAGCAGTTTATGGGCCGGGACTAGCGGGCCCTACGAGCAGTACTTC. Translated, it gives CASSLWAGTSGPYEQYF.

With regard to this clone: This sample also contains other DNA sequences that code for the same CDR3. CDR3 DNA sequence: TGTGCCAGCAGCCCCGGACAGGGTGACTACAATGAGCAGTTCTTC. It specifies CASSPGQGDYNEQFF. V and J are TRBV6-5 and TRBJ2-1, with TRBD1 matching 8 bases. The V gene end was trimmed by 6 bases and the J gene end by 3 bases; junction bases not matched to a gene: 7. Germline values: CDR1 MNHEY, CDR2 SVGAGI. The CDR3 is 15 amino acids.

The chain recombines TRBV5-1 with TRBJ1-1; TRBD1 matches 9 bases. With V trimmed by 2 bases and J by 0 bases, 2 bases remained unmatched. The CDR3 runs to 15 residues. The germline V gene encodes CDR1 SGHRS and CDR2 YFSETQ. This chain's CDR3 is CASSFYRGLNTEAFF. The CDR3 coding sequence is TGCGCCAGCAGCTTTTACAGGGGGCTGAACACTGAAGCTTTCTTT. The full variable domain, with the rest looked up from reference TRBV5-1 and TRBJ1-1, is KAGVTQTPRYLIKTRGQQVTLSCSPISGHRSVSWYQQTPGQGLQFLFEYFSETQRNKGNFPGRFSGRQFSNSRSEMNVSTLELGDSALYLCASSFYRGLNTEAFFGQGTRLTVV.

J is TRBJ1-1 and V is TRBV19, with a weak D call TRBD1 (5 bases). CDR1 and CDR2 from the germline V gene are LNHDA and SQIVND (reference sequence). The CDR3 has 14 residues. Trimming took 5 bases from V and 1 from J, leaving 11 bases between them. CDR3 sequence reads: CASSPGLGNTEAFF. Here the CDR3 DNA reads TGTGCCAGTAGTCCAGGGTTGGGGAACACTGAAGCTTTCTTT.

The chain couples TRBV27 to TRBJ2-2, with D perhaps matching TRBD1 (7 bases). The germline V gene encodes CDR1 MNHEY and CDR2 SMNVEV (reference sequence). V lost 3 bases, J lost 0 bases, and 14 bases lay in between. The length of the CDR3 is 17 residues. In DNA form, the CDR3 reads TGTGCCAGCAGTTTTGGGACTGGGACAGCGAACACCGGGGAGCTGTTTTTT. Protein product: CASSFGTGTANTGELFF.

The chain is built from TRBV30 and TRBJ1-3; D is undetermined. This CDR3 is built from 12 residues. Germline V gives CDR1 GTSNPN, CDR2 SVGIG (reference sequence). Trimming took 8 bases from V and 4 from J, leaving 12 bases between them. CDR3 loop: CAGEGGGNTIYF. CDR3 coding DNA: TGTGCCGGGGAGGGTGGCGGAAACACCATATATTTT. Full variable domain (rest looked up from reference TRBV30 and TRBJ1-3): SQTIHQWPATLVQPVGSPLSLECTVEGTSNPNLYWYRQAAGRGLQLLFYSVGIGQISSEVPQNLSASRPQDRQFILSSKKLLLSDSGFYLCAGEGGGNTIYFGEGSWLTVV.

The J gene is TRBJ2-1, the V gene TRBV12-5; D perhaps matches TRBD2 (5 bases). Deletions cut 6 bases from V and 7 bases from J, with 7 bases between. Looked up from germline, CDR1 is LGHNT and CDR2 is FRNRAP. This CDR3 has 11 residues. The CDR3 nucleotides are TGTGCTAGTGGAAGAGGGAATGAGCAGTTCTTC. It specifies CASGRGNEQFF.